The entry below gives a single TCR beta chain sequence along with its context. Its antigen is as yet unknown. This entry is derived from a study of shared clonotypes between healthy human individuals. Overall study: Donors consisted of two women and three men between 18 and 49. Study-wide findings and caveats: The donor pool, a small one, limited the genetic and exposure-history diversity represented.

The CDR3 sequence is 17 residues long. Germline CDR1 and CDR2: SGHDN and FVKESK. With V trimmed by 1 base and J by 0 bases, 4 bases remained unmatched. This table comes from immunoSEQ multiplex PCR, and its TCRdb copy is limited to in-frame clones, with some not included. The sample includes more than 2,000,000 clones, roughly 92% of them seen just once. The sequenced material came from naive CD4+ T cells sorted from blood. Subset described: CD45RA+ positively selected. The receptor's source is a man younger than 35 in good health. J is TRBJ2-4 and V is TRBV14, with 9 bases aligning to TRBD1. CDR3 loop: CASSQGQGVLAKNIQYF. CDR3 DNA: TGTGCCAGCAGCCAAGGACAGGGGGTGCTAGCCAAAAACATTCAGTACTTC.